The rows below give T cell receptor beta chains drawn from one sample of a study of shared clonotypes between healthy human individuals. The repertoire was sequenced with immunoSEQ multiplex PCR; TCRdb's copy has only in-frame clones and lacks some. This table holds approximately 740,000 clones, around 74% found once. Sequences were obtained from memory CD4+ T cells sorted from blood. All receptors come from a woman aged 30 to 39 in good health. Both conserved end residues are part of each CDR3. The D gene is left open where the match is weak. Size tells how often a clone was seen (once, few, many) or the class of an expanded clone, and some rows leave it out.

>TRBV4-1|TRBJ1-5|TRBD1|-
CASSQDSTGVGYQPQHF
TGCGCCAGCAGCCAAGATAGTACAGGGGTCGGCTACCAGCCCCAGCATTTT
>TRBV9|TRBJ2-7|-|-
CASSVGETYEQYF
TGTGCCAGCAGCGTTGGGGAGACCTACGAGCAGTACTTC
>TRBV28|TRBJ2-1|-|-
CASSLGGGATLNEQFF
TGTGCCAGCAGTTTAGGGGGCGGGGCAACACTCAATGAGCAGTTCTTC
>TRBV28|TRBJ1-1|-|-
CASRAGNTNTEAFF
TGTGCCAGCAGGGCAGGGAATACGAACACTGAAGCTTTCTTT
>TRBV4-1|TRBJ2-3|TRBD2|-
CASSQRLAGDGSVTDTQYF
TGCGCCAGCAGCCAGAGACTAGCGGGAGATGGGTCGGTGACAGATACGCAGTATTTT
>TRBV6-1|TRBJ1-3|TRBD1|once
CASSVVPGQGNTIYF
TGTGCCAGCAGTGTTGTACCGGGACAGGGAAACACCATATATTTT
>TRBV15|TRBJ1-2|-|few
CATSADRANYGYTF
TGTGCCACCAGCGCGGACAGAGCTAACTATGGCTACACCTTC
>TRBV5-1|TRBJ2-2|-|-
CASSLEAGVRTGELFF
TGCGCCAGCAGCTTGGAGGCCGGAGTCCGCACCGGGGAGCTGTTTTTT
>TRBV4-2|TRBJ2-7|-|few
CASSQDVMSSYEQYF
TGTGCCAGCAGCCAAGACGTGATGAGCTCCTACGAGCAGTACTTC
>TRBV7-9|TRBJ2-7|TRBD1|-
CASSPRDSNEQYF
TGTGCCAGCAGCCCCCGGGACAGCAACGAGCAGTACTTC